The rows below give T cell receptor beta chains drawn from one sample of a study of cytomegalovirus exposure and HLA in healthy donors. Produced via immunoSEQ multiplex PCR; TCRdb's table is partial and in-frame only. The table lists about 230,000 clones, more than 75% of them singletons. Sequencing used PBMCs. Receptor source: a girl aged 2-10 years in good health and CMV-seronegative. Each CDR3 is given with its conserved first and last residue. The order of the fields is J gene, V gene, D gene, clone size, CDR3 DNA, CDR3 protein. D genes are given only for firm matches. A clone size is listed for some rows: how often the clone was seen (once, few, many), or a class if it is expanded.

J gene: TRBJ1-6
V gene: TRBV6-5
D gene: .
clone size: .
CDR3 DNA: TGTGCCAGCAGACCCGACGGAGGGTCCTCACCCCTCCACTTT
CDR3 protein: CASRPDGGSSPLHF

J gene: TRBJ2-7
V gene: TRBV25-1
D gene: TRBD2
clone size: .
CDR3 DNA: TGTGCCAGCACGTGGGAGGGGTTTGGGGAGCAGTACTTC
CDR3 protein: CASTWEGFGEQYF

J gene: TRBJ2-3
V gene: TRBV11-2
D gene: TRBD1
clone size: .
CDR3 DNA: TGTGCCAGCAGCTATACAGGGGGGCATACAGATACGCAGTATTTT
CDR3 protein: CASSYTGGHTDTQYF

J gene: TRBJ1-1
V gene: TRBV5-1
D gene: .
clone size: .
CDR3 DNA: TGCGCCAGCAGCTGGTCGACAGGGAACACTGAAGCTTTCTTT
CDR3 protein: CASSWSTGNTEAFF

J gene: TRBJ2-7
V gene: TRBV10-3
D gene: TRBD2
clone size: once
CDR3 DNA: TGTGCCATCAGTGAACAACTAGCGGGATCCTACGAGCAGTACTTC
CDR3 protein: CAISEQLAGSYEQYF

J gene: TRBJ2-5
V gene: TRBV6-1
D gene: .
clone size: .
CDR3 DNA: TGTGCCAGCCAAAGGACAGTTGAAGAGACCCAGTACTTC
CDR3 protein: CASQRTVEETQYF

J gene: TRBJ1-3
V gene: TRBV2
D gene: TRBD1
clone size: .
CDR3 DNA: TGTGCCAGCAGGGAACTGGGACAGGGAGGGAACACCATATATTTT
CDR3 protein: CASRELGQGGNTIYF

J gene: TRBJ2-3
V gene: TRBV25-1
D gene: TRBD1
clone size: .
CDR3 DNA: TGTGCCAGCAGTGAATCCCTGACAGGGGAAACGCAGTATTTT
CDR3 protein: CASSESLTGETQYF

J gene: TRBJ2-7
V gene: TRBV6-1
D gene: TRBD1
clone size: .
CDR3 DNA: TGTGCCAGCACCCGACAGGGGCCCGGGGAGCAGTACTTC
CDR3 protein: CASTRQGPGEQYF

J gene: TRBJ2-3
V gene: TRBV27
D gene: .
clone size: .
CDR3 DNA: TGTGCCAGCAGTTCACTGGACTTCACAGATACGCAGTATTTT
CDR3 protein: CASSSLDFTDTQYF

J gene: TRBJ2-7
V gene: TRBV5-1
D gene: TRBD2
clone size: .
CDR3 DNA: TGCGCCAGCAGCTTGGTTGGTAGCGGGAGAAACGAGCAGTACTTC
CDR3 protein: CASSLVGSGRNEQYF

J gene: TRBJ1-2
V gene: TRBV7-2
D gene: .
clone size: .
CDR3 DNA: TGTGCCAGCAGCTTTCAATCCGGGATGGGCTACACCTTC
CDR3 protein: CASSFQSGMGYTF

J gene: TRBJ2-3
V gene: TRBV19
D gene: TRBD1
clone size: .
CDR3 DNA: TGTGCCAGTAGTCGAGACAGGGAGGATACGCAGTATTTT
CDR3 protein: CASSRDREDTQYF

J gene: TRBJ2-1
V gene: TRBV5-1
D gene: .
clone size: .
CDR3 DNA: TGCGCCAGCAGACCTCGTCGGGAGTCCTACAATGAGCAGTTCTTC
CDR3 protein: CASRPRRESYNEQFF

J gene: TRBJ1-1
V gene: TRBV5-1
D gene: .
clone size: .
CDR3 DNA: TGCGCCAGCAGCTTTCTTCGACGGGAGGATACTGAAGCTTTCTTT
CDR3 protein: CASSFLRREDTEAFF

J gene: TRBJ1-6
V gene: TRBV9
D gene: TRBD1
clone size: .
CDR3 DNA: TGTGCCAGCAGCGCTGGACAGGGGGGGAATTCACCCCTCCACTTT
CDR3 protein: CASSAGQGGNSPLHF

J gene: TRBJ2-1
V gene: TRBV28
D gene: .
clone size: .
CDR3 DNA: TGTGCCAGCAGCCGCCAGGGGAGCTCCTACAATGAGCAGTTCTTC
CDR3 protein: CASSRQGSSYNEQFF

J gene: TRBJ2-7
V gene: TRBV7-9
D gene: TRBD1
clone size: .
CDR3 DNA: TGTTCCAGCAGCGTCCTCCAGACAGGGGACTCCTACGAGCAGTACTTC
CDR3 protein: CSSSVLQTGDSYEQYF

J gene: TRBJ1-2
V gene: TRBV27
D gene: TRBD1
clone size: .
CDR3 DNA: TGTGCCAGCAGTTCGAAAGACAGGGGGAGTGGCTACACCTTC
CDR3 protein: CASSSKDRGSGYTF

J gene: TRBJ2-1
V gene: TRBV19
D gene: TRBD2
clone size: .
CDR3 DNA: TGTGCCAGTAGTGCGCTAGCGGGATTGATGGAGTTCTTC
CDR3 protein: CASSALAGLMEFF

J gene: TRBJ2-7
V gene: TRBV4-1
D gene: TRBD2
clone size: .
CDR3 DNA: TGCGCCAGCAGCCAAGCCGGAGCGGGAGGGCCCTACGAGCAGTACTTC
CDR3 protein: CASSQAGAGGPYEQYF

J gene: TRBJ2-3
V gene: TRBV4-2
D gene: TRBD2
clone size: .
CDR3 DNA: TGTGCCAGCAGCCAAGACCAAGCGGGGGGTGTAGATACGCAGTATTTT
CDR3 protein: CASSQDQAGGVDTQYF

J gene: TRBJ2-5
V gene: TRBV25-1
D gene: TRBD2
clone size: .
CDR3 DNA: TGTGCCAGCAGTGAATGGGTACGGGCTAGCGGACAAGAGACCCAGTACTTC
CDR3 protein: CASSEWVRASGQETQYF

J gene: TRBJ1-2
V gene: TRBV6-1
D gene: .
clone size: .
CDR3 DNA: TGTGCCAGCACTGGCAGGGGATCGGTCTATGGCTACACCTTC
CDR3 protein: CASTGRGSVYGYTF

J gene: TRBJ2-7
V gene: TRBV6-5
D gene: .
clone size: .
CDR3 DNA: TGTGCCAGCAGTTACTCTCCTAGCGCTACCTACGAGCAGTACTTC
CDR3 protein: CASSYSPSATYEQYF

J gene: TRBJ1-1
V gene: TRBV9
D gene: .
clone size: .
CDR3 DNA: TGTGCCAGCAGCGTAGCCGTGCAGACTGAAGCTTTCTTT
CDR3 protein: CASSVAVQTEAFF

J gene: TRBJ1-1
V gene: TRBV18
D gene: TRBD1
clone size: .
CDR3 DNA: TGTGCCAGCTCACCAGGACAGGGGGCACCTGAAGCTTTCTTT
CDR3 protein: CASSPGQGAPEAFF

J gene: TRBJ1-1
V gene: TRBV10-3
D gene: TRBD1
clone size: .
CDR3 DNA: TGTGCCTCGCAGGGGGCTGAAGCTTTCTTT
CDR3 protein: CASQGAEAFF

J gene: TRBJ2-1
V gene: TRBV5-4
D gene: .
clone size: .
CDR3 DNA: TGTGCCAGCAGCAAAACGTTAGCGGCCACGATCTACAATGAGCAGTTCTTC
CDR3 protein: CASSKTLAATIYNEQFF

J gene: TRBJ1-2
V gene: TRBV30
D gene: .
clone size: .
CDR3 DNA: TGTGCCTGGAGTCTAACAGGGAGTTCTAACTATGGCTACACCTTC
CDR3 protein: CAWSLTGSSNYGYTF

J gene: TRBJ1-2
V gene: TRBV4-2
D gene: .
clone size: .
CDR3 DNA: TGTGCCAGCAGCCAACTTCCCTCGGGAGGAGGCTATGGCTACACCTTC
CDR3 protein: CASSQLPSGGGYGYTF

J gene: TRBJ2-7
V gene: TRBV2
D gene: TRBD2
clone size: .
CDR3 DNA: TGTGCCAGCAGGGTAGCGGGAGGGCCGGGCGAGCAGTACTTC
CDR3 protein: CASRVAGGPGEQYF

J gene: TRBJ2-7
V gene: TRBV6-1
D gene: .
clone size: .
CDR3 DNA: TGTGCCAGCAGTCGGACTGGGAGTTACGAGCAGTACTTC
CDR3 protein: CASSRTGSYEQYF

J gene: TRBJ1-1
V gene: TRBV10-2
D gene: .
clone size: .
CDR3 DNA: TGCGCCAGCAGTGTGGCTTCTAACACTGAAGCTTTCTTT
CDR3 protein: CASSVASNTEAFF

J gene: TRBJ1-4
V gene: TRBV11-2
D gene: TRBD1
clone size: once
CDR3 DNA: TGTGCCAGCAGCTTCACTCAGGGGGCAACTAATGAAAAACTGTTTTTT
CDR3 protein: CASSFTQGATNEKLFF

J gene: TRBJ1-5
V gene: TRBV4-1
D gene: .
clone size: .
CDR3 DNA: TGCGCCAGCAGCCATGTACAGGGCGATCAGCCCCAGCATTTT
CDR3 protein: CASSHVQGDQPQHF

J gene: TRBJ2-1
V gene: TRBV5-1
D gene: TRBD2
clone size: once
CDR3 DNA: TGCGCCAGCAGCCTTTTTGGGACTACTCAGGATGAGCAGTTCTTC
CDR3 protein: CASSLFGTTQDEQFF

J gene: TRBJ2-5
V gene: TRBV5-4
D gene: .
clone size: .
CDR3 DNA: TGTGCCAGCAGCTTGGTTCACAGGTGGAAAGAGACCCAGTACTTC
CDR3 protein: CASSLVHRWKETQYF

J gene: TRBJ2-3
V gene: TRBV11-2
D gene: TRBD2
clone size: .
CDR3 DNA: TGTGCCAGCAGCTTAGCGGGACTAGCGGGAGATACGCAGTATTTT
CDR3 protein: CASSLAGLAGDTQYF

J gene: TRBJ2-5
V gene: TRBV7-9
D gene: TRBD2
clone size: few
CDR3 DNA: TGTGCCAGCAGGCCTCTAGCGGGGGGCCACCAAGAGACCCAGTACTTC
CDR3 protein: CASRPLAGGHQETQYF

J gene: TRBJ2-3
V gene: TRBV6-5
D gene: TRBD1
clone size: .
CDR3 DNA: TGTGCCAGCAGTCGACAGGGGGGCACAGATACGCAGTATTTT
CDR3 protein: CASSRQGGTDTQYF

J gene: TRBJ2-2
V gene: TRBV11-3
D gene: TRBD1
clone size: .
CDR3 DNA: TGTGCCAGCAGTCGACAGGGTCACCACACCGGGGAGCTGTTTTTT
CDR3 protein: CASSRQGHHTGELFF